The 8 T cell receptor beta chains given below trace back to one sample, sequenced in a study of CD8+ T cells in alopecia areata (dated by TCRdb to between 2018 and 2020). The meaning of the sample's time point label: 24 weeks on oral tofacitinib. The label giving this sample's treatment or condition can be read as: oral pan-JAK inhibitor, 5-10 mg twice daily. The library was generated by the immunoSEQ multiplex PCR assay. To provide template for TCR sequencing, every sample had RNA extracted and reverse transcribed into cDNA. TCRdb re-hosts the immuneACCESS table, in-frame sequences only. Its copies lack some clones; in the studies checked, an unresolved V gene accounts for under half of them, and the cause for the rest is not known. In all, the sample holds 100,000 to 140,000 clones, and roughly 84% of those were seen once. The top ten constitute around 25% of the sample. Sequences were derived from CD8+ T cells sorted from blood, sampled at week 24, from a patient treated with tofacitinib. All receptors come from a human donor with alopecia areata.

This clone was found once. The rearrangement links TRBV10-2 to TRBJ2-2; 12 bases are shared with TRBD2. V was clipped by 6 bases and J by 3 bases; unmatched bases: 2. Germline V lookup: CDR1 WSHSY, CDR2 SAAADI. This CDR3 spans 15 amino acids. The CDR3 region has the DNA TGCGCCAGCAGCTGGACTAGCGGGGACACCGGGGAGCTGTTTTTT. Protein product: CASSWTSGDTGELFF.

The V call is TRBV7-9, the J call TRBJ2-7, with TRBD2 as a possible D gene (5 bases). The CDR3 consists of 14 residues. Germline V gene lookup returns CDR1 SEHNR and CDR2 FQNEAQ (reference sequence). The CDR3 coding sequence is TGTGTCCTGGAGATGAGTGGCGGGTCCTACGAGCAGTACTTC. This encodes CVLEMSGGSYEQYF.

The chain carries TRBV19 and TRBJ2-1; perhaps TRBD2 as D (5 bases). With 2 bases removed from V and 8 bases from J, the gap between germline ends came to 19 bases. This CDR3 is 16 amino acids long. The germline V gene has CDR1 LNHDA and CDR2 SQIVND (reference sequence). CDR3 sequence reads: CASSIPSGEGLYEQFF. In DNA, the CDR3 is TGTGCCAGTAGTATACCCTCCGGGGAAGGGCTCTATGAGCAGTTCTTC.

The chain combines TRBV29-1 with TRBJ2-1, with a possible D match to TRBD2 (5 bases). Trimming left V 6 bases short and J 6 bases short, with 18 bases between. CDR1 and CDR2 from the germline V gene are SQVTM and ANQGSEA. There are 14 residues in the CDR3. The CDR3 spells CSVDSSVGFNEQFF. CDR3 DNA sequence: TGCAGCGTGGACTCTTCGGTAGGTTTCAATGAGCAGTTCTTC.

This chain joins TRBV29-1 and TRBJ2-3; D unclear. The CDR3 has 12 amino acids. The ends were cut back, 3 bases at V and 2 bases at J, with 6 bases in the middle. From germline, CDR1 is SQVTM and CDR2 ANQGSEA. The CDR3 coding sequence is TGCAGCGTTGATGAGTACACAGATACGCAGTATTTT. As protein: CSVDEYTDTQYF.

The gene calls are TRBV27 and TRBJ1-1; 8 nucleotides agree with TRBD1. Germline V gene lookup returns CDR1 MNHEY and CDR2 SMNVEV (reference sequence). The CDR3 length is 15 residues. The junction had 2 bases not matched to a gene; V was cut back by 2 bases and J by 0 bases. CDR3 sequence (DNA): TGTGCCAGCAGTTTACGGACAGGGATGAACACTGAAGCTTTCTTT. Encoded protein: CASSLRTGMNTEAFF.

V and J are TRBV30 and TRBJ2-1; the D gene is possibly TRBD2 (7 bases). Between the trimmed V and J ends, which lost 3 bases and 8 bases, there was a span of 14 bases. From germline, CDR1 is GTSNPN and CDR2 SVGIG (reference sequence). CDR3 length equals 13 residues. The DNA for the CDR3 is TGTGCCTGGAGCGGGGGGCCATTGGATGAGCAGTTCTTC. This codes for CAWSGGPLDEQFF.

The chain joins TRBV29-1 to TRBJ1-1, with D possibly TRBD1 on 5 matching bases. The CDR3 totals 11 residues. The V end was cut by 7 bases, the J end by 4 bases, with 10 bases between. The germline CDR1 and CDR2 sequences are SQVTM and ANQGSEA. The chain's CDR3 is CSAGDGTEAFF. The CDR3 bases are TGCAGCGCCGGGGACGGCACTGAAGCTTTCTTT.